The 9 T cell receptor beta chains reported below all come from one sample, sequenced in a study of cytomegalovirus exposure and HLA in healthy donors. Amplification used 60 Vbeta primers and 13 Jbeta primers. Sequencing was performed with immunoSEQ multiplex PCR; in TCRdb, only in-frame clones are kept and a portion is missing. The table includes about 93,000 clones, around four fifths detected once. Sequenced: PBMCs. The receptors here all came from a woman between 40 and 55 years old in good health and CMV-seronegative.

A word on this clone: Within the sample, other DNA sequences also encode this same CDR3. The chain combines TRBV6-5 with TRBJ2-2; 10 bases are a match to TRBD2. Germline V gene data show CDR1 as MNHEY and CDR2 as SVGAGI. The CDR3 consists of 16 residues. The V segment lost 2 bases and the J segment 2 bases; nucleotides outside the gene matches: 2. CDR3 in amino acids: CASSYRTSGNTGELFF. CDR3 bases: TGTGCCAGCAGTTACCGGACTAGCGGTAACACCGGGGAGCTGTTTTTT.

The V gene is TRBV11-2, the J gene TRBJ2-3, with a weak D call TRBD2 (7 bases). Trimming cost V 3 bases and J 4 bases, with 11 bases left between them. The germline gives CDR1 SGHAT, CDR2 FQNNGV. CDR3 length: 14 amino acids. CDR3 in amino acids: CASSFGGQADTQYF. The CDR3 DNA reads as TGTGCCAGCAGCTTCGGGGGGCAGGCAGATACGCAGTATTTT.

This clone showed up many times. The genes are TRBV5-5 and TRBJ2-7, with 8 bases lining up with TRBD2. The CDR3 covers 15 residues. J gave up 0 bases and V 0 bases, and 2 bases lay outside the gene matches. CDR1 and CDR2 (germline): SGHKS, YYEKEE (reference sequence). The CDR3 spells CASSLVSGISYEQYF. The CDR3 DNA reads TGTGCCAGCAGCTTGGTTAGCGGGATCTCCTACGAGCAGTACTTC.

CDR3 nucleotide sequence: TGTGCCAGCAGCTTAGACGGGGGGACAGGGACCTACAATGAGCAGTTCTTC. Translation gives CASSLDGGTGTYNEQFF. The chain recombines TRBV7-9 with TRBJ2-1, with 9 bases lining up with TRBD1. Germline CDR1 is SEHNR and CDR2 is FQNEAQ (reference sequence). This CDR3 is built from 17 residues. Trimming took 1 base from V and 2 from J; bases not matched to a gene: 6.

The chain recombines TRBV11-2 with TRBJ2-3; 7 bases map to TRBD2. Trimming removed 5 bases from V and 2 bases from J; junction bases left unmatched: 4. The CDR3 covers 14 residues. The germline CDR1 and CDR2 sequences are SGHAT and FQNNGV. CDR3 DNA sequence: TGTGCCAGCAGCCGGACTAGGAACACAGATACGCAGTATTTT. This encodes CASSRTRNTDTQYF.

V usage is TRBV27 and J usage is TRBJ2-1; D not resolved. With 10 bases removed from V and 4 bases from J, the gap between germline ends came to 11 bases. The CDR3 length is 12 residues. The germline V gene encodes CDR1 MNHEY and CDR2 SMNVEV (reference sequence). The chain's CDR3 is CATGEAYNEQFF. The CDR3 DNA reads TGTGCCACGGGTGAGGCGTACAATGAGCAGTTCTTC.

This clone was detected only a few times. The chain employs TRBV5-4 and TRBJ1-1; the D gene is possibly TRBD1 (5 bases). This CDR3 has 14 residues. Per the germline V gene, CDR1 is SGHNT and CDR2 is YYREEE (reference sequence). Trimming cost V 4 bases and J 10 bases, with 20 bases left between them. The CDR3 sequence is CASSLAGVDPGAFF. In DNA form, the CDR3 reads TGTGCCAGCAGCCTAGCGGGGGTCGACCCTGGAGCTTTCTTT.

This clone has just a few counts. The chain links TRBV28 to TRBJ1-1; no reliable D call. The germline gives CDR1 MDHEN, CDR2 SYDVKM. The CDR3 contains 14 residues. Trimming stripped 4 bases from V and 2 bases from J, with 11 bases between. The CDR3 DNA sequence: TGTGCCAGCAGTTACAGAAGATCCAACACTGAAGCTTTCTTT. Translation: CASSYRRSNTEAFF.

The chain is built from TRBV27 and TRBJ2-5, with a weak D call TRBD1 (6 bases). With the DNA end fitting TRBJ2-7 better, the J assignment may be wrong. This CDR3 has 13 residues. Germline CDR1 reads MNHEY; CDR2 reads SMNVEV (reference sequence). As DNA, the CDR3 is TGTGCCAGCAGTCTACAGGGTTCCTACGAGCAGTACTTC. Its translation is CASSLQGSYEQYF.